This is a list of T cell receptor beta chains from one sample in a study of blood T cell repertoires in COVID-19. Data came from immunoSEQ multiplex PCR; TCRdb stores just in-frame clones and leaves some out. The sample shows around 160,000 clones, 84% of them seen only once. The sequenced sample was PBMCs or T cells enriched from blood (not recorded which). The source is a woman aged 45-60 years who had been exposed to COVID-19. The CDR3 runs from the conserved cysteine through the conserved F or W. D genes are given only for firm matches. Not all rows give a size; the values are once, few, many and, for expanded clones, a class.

TRBJ2-1	NA	TRBD2	TRBV27	CASSSTVGLVSYNEQFF	TGTGCCAGCAGTTCCACCGTGGGACTAGTCTCCTACAATGAGCAGTTCTTC
TRBJ1-2	NA	NA	TRBV27	CASSLSGSRGSGYTF	TGTGCCAGCAGTTTATCGGGTTCCAGGGGCAGCGGCTACACCTTC
TRBJ2-1	NA	TRBD2	TRBV7-2	CASSFPSRGESYNEQFF	TGTGCCAGCAGCTTTCCGTCGCGGGGGGAGTCCTACAATGAGCAGTTCTTC
TRBJ1-2	NA	NA	TRBV4-3	CASSQAANYGYTF	TGCGCCAGCAGCCAAGCAGCTAACTATGGCTACACCTTC
TRBJ2-3	once	NA	TRBV5-1	CASSTIAPGIDTQYF	TGCGCCAGCAGCACCATAGCGCCGGGGATAGATACGCAGTATTTT
TRBJ1-2	NA	NA	TRBV23-1	CASSQPARTEPNYGYTF	TGCGCCAGCAGTCAACCGGCTAGGACAGAGCCTAACTATGGCTACACCTTC
TRBJ1-4	NA	TRBD1	TRBV28	CASSSLQGGNEKLFF	TGTGCCAGCAGTTCTTTACAGGGGGGAAATGAAAAACTGTTTTTT
TRBJ2-1	once	TRBD2	TRBV5-1	CASKGTSGDGEQFF	TGCGCCAGCAAGGGGACTAGCGGGGACGGTGAGCAGTTCTTC
TRBJ2-3	NA	NA	TRBV27	CAIGRQQEADTQYF	TGTGCTATCGGGCGGCAGCAGGAGGCAGATACGCAGTATTTT
TRBJ2-5	NA	NA	TRBV29-1	CSVTHENQETQYF	TGCAGCGTTACGCATGAGAACCAAGAGACCCAGTACTTC
TRBJ2-7	NA	TRBD2	TRBV6-5	CASGDYYEQYF	TGTGCCAGCGGGGACTACTACGAGCAGTACTTC
TRBJ1-1	NA	NA	TRBV9	CASSASEGYTEAFF	TGTGCCAGCAGCGCCTCCGAGGGCTACACTGAAGCTTTCTTT
TRBJ1-4	once	TRBD1	TRBV3-1/TRBV3-2	CASSARDRANEKLFF	TGTGCCAGCAGCGCCCGGGACAGGGCTAATGAAAAACTGTTTTTT
TRBJ2-2	NA	TRBD1	TRBV6-6	CASSFRTGGNTGELFF	TGTGCCAGCAGTTTTAGGACAGGGGGCAACACCGGGGAGCTGTTTTTT
TRBJ1-3	once	NA	TRBV7-9	CASSLGGTASGNTIYF	TGTGCCAGCAGCTTAGGAGGCACGGCTTCCGGAAACACCATATATTTT
TRBJ2-5	NA	TRBD2	TRBV2	CASSVSGILQETQYF	TGTGCCAGCAGCGTTAGCGGGATACTACAAGAGACCCAGTACTTC